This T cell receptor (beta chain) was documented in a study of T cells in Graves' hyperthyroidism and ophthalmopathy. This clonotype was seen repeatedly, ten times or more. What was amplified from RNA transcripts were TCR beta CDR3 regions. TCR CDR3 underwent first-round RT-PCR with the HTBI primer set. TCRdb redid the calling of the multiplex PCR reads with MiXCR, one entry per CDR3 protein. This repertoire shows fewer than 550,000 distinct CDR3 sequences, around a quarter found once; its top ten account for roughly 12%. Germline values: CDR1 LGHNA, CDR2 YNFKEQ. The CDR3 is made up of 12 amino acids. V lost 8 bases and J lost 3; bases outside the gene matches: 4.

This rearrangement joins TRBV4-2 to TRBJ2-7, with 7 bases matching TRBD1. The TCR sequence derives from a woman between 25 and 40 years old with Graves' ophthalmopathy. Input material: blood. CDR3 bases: TGTGCCAGCGAAGGGACAGTCTACGAGCAGTACTTC. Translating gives CASEGTVYEQYF.